What follows describes a single T cell receptor beta chain. Its matching antigen is unknown. The CDR3 length is 15 residues. V lost 7 bases and J lost 2, with 17 bases in between. In germline, CDR1 is MNHEY, CDR2 SVGAGI. The primer mix had 60 Vbeta and 13 Jbeta primers. Profiling relied on immunoSEQ multiplex PCR, and the TCRdb table lists in-frame clones only, not all of them. This sample has about 200,000 clones; around 80% occur once, and the top ten carry 4.4%. The sample originates from a study of cytomegalovirus exposure and HLA in healthy donors. About the study: Roughly four fifths of 350 to 400 genotyped donors fell in the Caucasian-associated ancestry cluster.

Findings and caveats of the study: When analyzed later, the rates of TCR association showed variation by HLA locus, with DRB1 the most and HLA-C the fewest. In a later analysis, specific HLA alleles were associated with under 20,000 TCR beta sequences at a 0.05 false discovery rate. TCR beta chain V- and J-gene trimming was linked, in a later analysis, to a missense variant in DCLRE1C.

This TCR was recovered from a woman between 25 and 40 years old in good health and CMV-seropositive. The chain carries TRBV6-5 and TRBJ1-2; D unclear. Sequencing used PBMCs. CDR3 in DNA: TGTGCCAGCACCCAGGAGGCGGAGAAGAACTATGGCTACACCTTC. Its protein is CASTQEAEKNYGYTF.